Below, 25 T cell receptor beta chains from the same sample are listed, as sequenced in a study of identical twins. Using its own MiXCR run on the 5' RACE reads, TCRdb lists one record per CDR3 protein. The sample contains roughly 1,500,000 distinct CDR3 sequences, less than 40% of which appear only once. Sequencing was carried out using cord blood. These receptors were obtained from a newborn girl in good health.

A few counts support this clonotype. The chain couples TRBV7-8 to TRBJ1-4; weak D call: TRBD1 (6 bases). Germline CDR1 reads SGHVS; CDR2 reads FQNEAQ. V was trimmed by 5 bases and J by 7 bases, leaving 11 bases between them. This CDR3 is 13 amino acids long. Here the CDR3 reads CASSPMTGEKLFF. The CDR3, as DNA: TGTGCCAGCAGCCCCATGACAGGTGAAAAACTGTTTTTT.

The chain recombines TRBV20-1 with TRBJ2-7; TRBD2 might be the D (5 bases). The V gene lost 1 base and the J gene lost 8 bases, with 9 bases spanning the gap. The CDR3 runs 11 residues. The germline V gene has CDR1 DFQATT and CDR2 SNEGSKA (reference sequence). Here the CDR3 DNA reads TGCAGTGCTAGAGTGACGGGGAAGCAGTACTTC. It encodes CSARVTGKQYF.

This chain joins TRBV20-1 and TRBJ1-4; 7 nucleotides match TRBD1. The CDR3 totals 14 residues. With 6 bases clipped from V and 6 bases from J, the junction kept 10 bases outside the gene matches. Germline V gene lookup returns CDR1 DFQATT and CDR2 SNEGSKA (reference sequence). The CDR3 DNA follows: TGCAGTGCAGGGGGGGACAGAGGCCATGAAAAACTGTTTTTT. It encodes CSAGGDRGHEKLFF.

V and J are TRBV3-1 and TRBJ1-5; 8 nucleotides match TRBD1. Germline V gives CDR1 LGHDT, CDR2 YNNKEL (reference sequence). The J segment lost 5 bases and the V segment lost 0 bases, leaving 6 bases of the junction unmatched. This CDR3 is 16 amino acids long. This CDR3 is CASSQEGAGGYQPQHF. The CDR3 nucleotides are TGTGCCAGCAGCCAAGAAGGAGCAGGGGGCTATCAGCCCCAGCATTTT.

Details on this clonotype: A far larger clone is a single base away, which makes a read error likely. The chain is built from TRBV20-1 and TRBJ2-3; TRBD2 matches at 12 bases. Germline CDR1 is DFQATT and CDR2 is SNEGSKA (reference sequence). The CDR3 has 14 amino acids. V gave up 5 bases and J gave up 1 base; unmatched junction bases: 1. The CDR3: CSAGTSGCTDTQYF. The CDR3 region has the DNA TGCAGTGCTGGGACTAGCGGGTGCACAGATACGCAGTATTTT.

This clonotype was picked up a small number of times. CDR3 DNA sequence: TGCAGTGCTACTAGCGACACCGCCAAAAACATTCAGTACTTC. The encoded protein is CSATSDTAKNIQYF. V is TRBV20-1 and J is TRBJ2-4; tentative D call: TRBD2 (6 bases). The CDR3 has 14 residues. Germline V lookup: CDR1 DFQATT, CDR2 SNEGSKA (reference sequence). V lost 4 bases, J lost 1 base, and 11 bases lay in between.

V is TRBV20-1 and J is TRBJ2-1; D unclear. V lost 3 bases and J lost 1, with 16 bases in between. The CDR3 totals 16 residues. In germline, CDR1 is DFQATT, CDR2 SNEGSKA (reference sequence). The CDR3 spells CSARFLLRGSYNEQFF. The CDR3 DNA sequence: TGCAGTGCTAGGTTCCTCCTGCGTGGGTCCTACAATGAGCAGTTCTTC.

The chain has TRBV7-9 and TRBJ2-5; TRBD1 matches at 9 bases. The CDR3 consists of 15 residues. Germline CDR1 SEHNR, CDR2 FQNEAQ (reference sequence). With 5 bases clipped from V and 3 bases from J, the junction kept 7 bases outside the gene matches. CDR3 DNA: TGTGCCAGCAGCCGAGGGGACAGGGCGAAAGAGACCCAGTACTTC. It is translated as CASSRGDRAKETQYF.

CDR3 in amino acids: CASSRPSGRAVGNIQYF. CDR3 coding DNA: TGCGCCAGCAGTCGTCCTAGCGGGAGGGCCGTCGGAAACATTCAGTACTTC. The chain couples TRBV5-1 to TRBJ2-7; TRBD2 matches at 12 bases. The J call could be wrong; TRBJ2-4 is a better fit for the DNA end. The CDR3 contains 17 residues. Germline V gene lookup returns CDR1 SGHRS and CDR2 YFSETQ.

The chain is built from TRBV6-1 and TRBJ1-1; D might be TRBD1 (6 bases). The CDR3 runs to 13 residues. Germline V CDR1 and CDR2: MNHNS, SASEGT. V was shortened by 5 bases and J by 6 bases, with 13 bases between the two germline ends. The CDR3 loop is CASSTTGYAEAFF. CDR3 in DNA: TGTGCCAGCAGTACTACAGGGTACGCTGAAGCTTTCTTT.

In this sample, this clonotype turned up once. For the CDR3, the DNA is TGTGCCAGCAGCTTGATCAAGCCGGGCACAGATACGCAGTATTTT. Residues: CASSLIKPGTDTQYF. The rearrangement joins TRBV5-6 to TRBJ2-3; unclear D gene. The V and J ends lost 1 base and 1 base respectively, with 10 bases between them. The CDR3 is 15 residues long. The germline V gene has CDR1 SGHDT and CDR2 YYEEEE. The entire variable domain, with the rest obtained from reference TRBV5-6 and TRBJ2-3, is as follows: DAGVTQSPTHLIKTRGQQVTLRCSPKSGHDTVSWYQQALGQGPQFIFQYYEEEERQRGNFPDRFSGHQFPNYSSELNVNALLLGDSALYLCASSLIKPGTDTQYFGPGTRLTVL.

Written as DNA, the CDR3 is TGTGCCAGCAGCAGACAGGGGGCTTTTGGAGCTTTCTTT. Residues: CASSRQGAFGAFF. The genes are TRBV12-3 or TRBV12-4 and TRBJ2-2, with 10 bases fitting TRBD1. The end of the DNA aligns better with TRBJ1-1, so the J call may be wrong. The CDR3 contains 13 residues.

The CDR3 sequence is CASSEAPRQGGYGYTF. The CDR3 DNA sequence: TGTGCCAGCAGTGAAGCCCCTCGGCAGGGGGGGTATGGCTACACCTTC. This chain connects TRBV2 to TRBJ1-2; 7 positions agree with TRBD1. Germline loops: CDR1 SNHLY, CDR2 FYNNEI. The junction had 9 bases not matched to a gene; V was cut back by 0 bases and J by 5 bases. The CDR3 is 16 amino acids.

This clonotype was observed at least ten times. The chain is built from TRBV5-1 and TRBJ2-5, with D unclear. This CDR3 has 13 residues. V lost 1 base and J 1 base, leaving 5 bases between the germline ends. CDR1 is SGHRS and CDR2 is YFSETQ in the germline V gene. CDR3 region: CASSLFVQETQYF. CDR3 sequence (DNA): TGCGCCAGCAGCTTGTTCGTCCAAGAGACCCAGTACTTC.

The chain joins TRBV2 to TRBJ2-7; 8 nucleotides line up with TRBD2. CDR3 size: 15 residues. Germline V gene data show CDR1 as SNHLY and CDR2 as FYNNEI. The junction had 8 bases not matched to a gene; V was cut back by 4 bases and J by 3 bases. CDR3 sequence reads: CASSAGISGGYEQYF. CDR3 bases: TGTGCCAGCAGTGCAGGTATAAGCGGGGGCTACGAGCAGTACTTC.

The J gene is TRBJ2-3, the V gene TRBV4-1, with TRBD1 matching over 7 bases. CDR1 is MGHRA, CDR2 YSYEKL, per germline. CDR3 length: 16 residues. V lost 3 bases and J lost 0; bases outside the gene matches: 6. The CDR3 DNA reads TGCGCCAGCAGCCACCTAGAGGGGGCTAGCACAGATACGCAGTATTTT. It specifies CASSHLEGASTDTQYF.

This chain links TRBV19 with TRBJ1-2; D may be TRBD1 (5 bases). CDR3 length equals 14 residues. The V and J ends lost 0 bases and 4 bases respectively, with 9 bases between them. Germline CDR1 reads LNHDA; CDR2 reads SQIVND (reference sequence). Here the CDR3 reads CASSIDRGIYGYTF. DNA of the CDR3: TGTGCCAGTAGTATAGATCGGGGGATCTATGGCTACACCTTC. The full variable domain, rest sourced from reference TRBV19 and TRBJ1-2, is DGGITQSPKYLFRKEGQNVTLSCEQNLNHDAMYWYRQDPGQGLRLIYYSQIVNDFQKGDIAEGYSVSREKKESFPLTVTSAQKNPTAFYLCASSIDRGIYGYTFGSGTRLTVV.

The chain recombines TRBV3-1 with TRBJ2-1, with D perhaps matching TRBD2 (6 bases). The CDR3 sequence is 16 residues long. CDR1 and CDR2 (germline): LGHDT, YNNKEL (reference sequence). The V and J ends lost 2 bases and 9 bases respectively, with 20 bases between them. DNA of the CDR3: TGTGCCAGCAGCCAATGGAAATCCGGGAGCGGCGGTGAGCAGTTCTTC. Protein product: CASSQWKSGSGGEQFF.

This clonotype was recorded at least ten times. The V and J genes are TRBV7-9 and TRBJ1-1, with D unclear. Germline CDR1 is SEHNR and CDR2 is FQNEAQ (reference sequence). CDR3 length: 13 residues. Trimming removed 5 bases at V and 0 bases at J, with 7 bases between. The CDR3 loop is CASSVTMNTEAFF. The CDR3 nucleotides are TGTGCCAGCAGCGTGACGATGAACACTGAAGCTTTCTTT.

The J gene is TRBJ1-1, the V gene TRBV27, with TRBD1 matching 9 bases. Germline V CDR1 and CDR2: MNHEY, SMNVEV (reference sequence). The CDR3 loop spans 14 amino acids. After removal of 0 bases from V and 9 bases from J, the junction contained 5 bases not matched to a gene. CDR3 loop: CASSLSGQGRQAFF. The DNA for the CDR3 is TGTGCCAGCAGTTTATCGGGACAGGGAAGGCAAGCTTTCTTT.

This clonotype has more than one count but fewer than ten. This CDR3 reads CSARPGTGVTNEKLFF. The CDR3 nucleotides read TGCAGTGCTAGACCCGGGACAGGGGTAACTAATGAAAAACTGTTTTTT. The chain combines TRBV20-1 with TRBJ1-4; 10 bases fit TRBD1. V lost 2 bases to trimming and J lost 1 base; unmatched junction nucleotides: 4. There are 16 residues in the CDR3. Germline V gene data show CDR1 as DFQATT and CDR2 as SNEGSKA (reference sequence).

The CDR3, as DNA: TGTGCCAGCAGTGACCCGGTCTATGGCTACACCTTC. Its protein product is CASSDPVYGYTF. The chain recombines TRBV25-1 with TRBJ1-2; no clear D gene. CDR3 length: 12 amino acids. From germline, CDR1 is MGHDK and CDR2 SYGVNS. The V end lost 3 bases, the J end lost 4 bases, and 6 bases lay between the germline ends.

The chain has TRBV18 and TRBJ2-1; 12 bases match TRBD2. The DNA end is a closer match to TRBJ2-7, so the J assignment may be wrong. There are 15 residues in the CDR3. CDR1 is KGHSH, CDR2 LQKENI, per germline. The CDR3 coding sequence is TGTGCCAGCTCAAAGGGACTAGCGGGTTACAATGAGCAGTACTTC. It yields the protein CASSKGLAGYNEQYF.

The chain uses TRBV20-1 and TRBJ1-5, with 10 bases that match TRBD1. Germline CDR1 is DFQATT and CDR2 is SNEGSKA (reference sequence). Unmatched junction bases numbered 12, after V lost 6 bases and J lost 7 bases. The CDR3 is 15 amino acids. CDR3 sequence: CSANPGTGEGQPQHF. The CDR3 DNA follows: TGCAGTGCAAACCCTGGGACAGGGGAGGGACAGCCCCAGCATTTT.

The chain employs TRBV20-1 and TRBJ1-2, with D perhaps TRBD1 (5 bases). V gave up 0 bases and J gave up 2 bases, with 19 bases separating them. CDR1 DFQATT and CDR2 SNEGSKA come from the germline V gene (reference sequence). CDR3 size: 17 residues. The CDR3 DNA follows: TGCAGTGCTAGAGATCTAAGGGCAGGCCCAGGGAACTATGGCTACACCTTC. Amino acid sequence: CSARDLRAGPGNYGYTF.